This note documents a single TCR beta chain sequence. The trim removed 5 bases at V and 2 bases at J, leaving 4 bases unmatched. The CDR3 loop spans 15 amino acids. Isolation yielded PBMCs, at least 7 million per sample, in every case. This specimen comes from a study of blood T cells in healthy people across ages. The overall study: Per two T cells, template switching captured roughly one barcoded beta molecule.

The authors ran a second PCR of about 6 to 11 cycles using a sample-barcoded 5' primer and a J-beta primer mix. Using its own MiXCR run on the 5' RACE reads, TCRdb lists one record per CDR3 protein. The repertoire holds approximately 800,000 distinct CDR3 sequences, with around 62% as singletons. This sequence originates from a man under 40 in good health. Sequenced input: blood. This chain links TRBV12-3 or TRBV12-4 with TRBJ2-3; 10 bases fit TRBD2. The CDR3 DNA reads TGTGCCAGCAGTCCTCTAGCGGGAGCCACAGATACGCAGTATTTT. Encoded protein: CASSPLAGATDTQYF.